A single sample is the source of the 28 T cell receptor beta chains below, sequenced in a study of blood T cell repertoires in COVID-19. Libraries were prepared by immunoSEQ multiplex PCR; TCRdb keeps only in-frame clonotypes and omits some of them. Here the sample spans 150,000 to 200,000 clones, 75% to 90% being singletons. What was sequenced was PBMCs or T cells enriched from blood (not recorded which). These receptors all come from a woman aged 55 to 70 who had recovered from COVID-19.

This chain uses TRBV6-5 with TRBJ1-4; 10 bases map to TRBD1. Germline values: CDR1 MNHEY, CDR2 SVGAGI. Losses at the gene ends were 4 bases for V and 8 bases for J; bases not matched to a gene: 7. The CDR3 consists of 15 residues. The CDR3 loop is CASSLTGTGAEKLFF. In DNA, the CDR3 is TGTGCCAGCAGTTTGACCGGGACAGGGGCCGAAAAACTGTTTTTT.

This clone was counted a few times. This chain connects TRBV2 to TRBJ1-2; D gene ambiguous. Germline loops: CDR1 SNHLY, CDR2 FYNNEI. This CDR3 region has 13 residues. The V end was cut by 2 bases, the J end by 1 base, with 5 bases between. The CDR3 sequence: CASSESVNYGYTF. The CDR3 DNA reads TGTGCCAGCAGTGAATCGGTTAACTATGGCTACACCTTC.

The DNA of the CDR3 is TGCGCCAGCAGCTTGGGAGCTAGCGGGATCACAGATACGCAGTATTTT. This encodes CASSLGASGITDTQYF. The chain is built from TRBV5-1 and TRBJ2-3; 9 bases map to TRBD2. J gave up 2 bases and V 0 bases, and 4 bases lay outside the gene matches. CDR3 length equals 16 residues. Per the germline V gene, CDR1 is SGHRS and CDR2 is YFSETQ.

The genes are TRBV28 and TRBJ1-2; D is uncertain. Germline V gene sequence: CDR1 MDHEN, CDR2 SYDVKM. This CDR3 spans 14 amino acids. V was shortened by 4 bases and J by 4 bases, with 13 bases between the two germline ends. The CDR3 bases are TGTGCCAGCAGTTCAGGTGGATCGCCCTATGGCTACACCTTC. Translation: CASSSGGSPYGYTF.

This sequence joins TRBV3-1 (or the pseudogene TRBV3-2) and TRBJ1-1; possibly TRBD1 for D (6 bases). The CDR3 extends over 15 amino acids. With 0 bases removed from V and 5 bases from J, the gap between germline ends came to 13 bases. Germline V gives CDR1 LGHDT, CDR2 YNNKEL (reference sequence). CDR3 bases: TGTGCCAGCAGCCAAGAGGGCAGGGGAGGGACTGAAGCTTTCTTT. Protein product: CASSQEGRGGTEAFF.

CDR3 sequence reads: CASSTGGNTGELFF. CDR3 in DNA: TGTGCCAGCTCGACAGGGGGGAACACCGGGGAGCTGTTTTTT. The rearrangement links TRBV9 to TRBJ2-2, with 9 bases aligning to TRBD1. The length of the CDR3 is 14 residues. Trimming removed 7 bases from V and 1 base from J; junction bases left unmatched: 2. The V gene's germline CDR1 is SGDLS and CDR2 YYNGEE.

V gene TRBV3-1 (or the pseudogene TRBV3-2) combines with J gene TRBJ1-1; no reliable D call. The CDR3 length is 13 residues. The germline gives CDR1 LGHDT, CDR2 YNNKEL (reference sequence). V lost 4 bases and J 3 bases, leaving 9 bases between the germline ends. CDR3: CASSPGIDTEAFF. The CDR3 DNA follows: TGTGCCAGCAGCCCAGGAATAGACACTGAAGCTTTCTTT.

CDR3 amino acids: CASSRQGTEAFF. The CDR3 DNA follows: TGTGCCAGCAGCAGACAGGGAACTGAAGCTTTCTTT. The chain is built from TRBV9 and TRBJ1-1, with 7 positions matching TRBD1. Losses at the gene ends were 4 bases for V and 5 bases for J; bases not matched to a gene: 2. CDR1 SGDLS and CDR2 YYNGEE come from the germline V gene. The CDR3 runs 12 residues.

This clone was counted once. This chain joins TRBV4-1 and TRBJ2-3; D gene uncertain. Germline CDR1 and CDR2: MGHRA and YSYEKL. CDR3 length: 14 residues. V lost 0 bases and J lost 2, with 6 bases in between. The CDR3 sequence: CASSQELSTDTQYF. CDR3 nucleotides: TGCGCCAGCAGCCAAGAACTGTCCACAGATACGCAGTATTTT.

The chain joins TRBV29-1 to TRBJ1-2, with 9 nucleotides matching TRBD1. The V and J ends lost 6 bases and 6 bases, in that order; junction bases with no gene match: 8. CDR1 and CDR2 (germline): SQVTM, ANQGSEA. The CDR3 extends over 13 amino acids. CDR3 sequence reads: CSVQGAVGNGYTF. The CDR3 region has the DNA TGCAGCGTACAGGGGGCAGTCGGCAATGGCTACACCTTC.

The V gene is TRBV7-6, the J gene TRBJ2-1, with D maybe TRBD2 (6 bases). The V end lost 5 bases, the J end lost 0 bases, and 8 bases lay between the germline ends. Germline V lookup: CDR1 SGHVS, CDR2 FNYEAQ. This CDR3 is 14 amino acids long. This chain's CDR3 is CASSMGLSYNEQFF. In DNA, the CDR3 is TGTGCCAGCAGCATGGGACTCTCCTACAATGAGCAGTTCTTC. Complete variable domain (other parts from reference TRBV7-6 and TRBJ2-1): GAGVSQSPRYKVTKRGQDVALRCDPISGHVSLYWYRQALGQGPEFLTYFNYEAQQDKSGLPNDRFSAERPEGSISTLTIQRTEQRDSAMYRCASSMGLSYNEQFFGPGTRLTVL.

This sequence joins TRBV19 and TRBJ1-1, with TRBD1 as a possible D gene (6 bases). Per germline, CDR1 LNHDA and CDR2 SQIVND (reference sequence). The CDR3 spans 13 residues. The germline V and J ends were trimmed by 3 bases and 4 bases, with 9 bases remaining between them. CDR3 coding DNA: TGTGCCAGTAGTATCAGGGGCGGCACTGAAGCTTTCTTT. As protein: CASSIRGGTEAFF.

This clone was found once. Other DNA sequences in this specimen translate into the identical CDR3. This chain connects TRBV18 to TRBJ1-5; TRBD1 matches 7 bases. Germline V gene sequence: CDR1 KGHSH, CDR2 LQKENI. The CDR3 is 13 residues long. Trimming took 6 bases from V and 4 from J; bases not matched to a gene: 3. The CDR3 sequence is CASSPTGNQPQHF. DNA of the CDR3: TGTGCCAGCTCGCCGACAGGGAATCAGCCCCAGCATTTT.

The sample holds a few counts of this clone. The CDR3 DNA follows: TGTGCCAGTAGCTCCAGTGGGACAGGGACCTACAATGAGCAGTTCTTC. Protein sequence: CASSSSGTGTYNEQFF. The V and J genes are TRBV19 and TRBJ2-1; 9 nucleotides line up with TRBD1. This CDR3 has 16 residues. Germline CDR1 LNHDA, CDR2 SQIVND (reference sequence). The trim removed 6 bases at V and 2 bases at J, leaving 8 bases unmatched.

In its sample, this clone was seen once. The chain is built from TRBV28 and TRBJ1-1; possible D gene TRBD1, 5 bases. The CDR3 runs to 15 residues. Germline values: CDR1 MDHEN, CDR2 SYDVKM. V gave up 3 bases and J gave up 10 bases, with 21 bases separating them. The CDR3 sequence: CASSLEGAPRFSAFF. CDR3 coding DNA: TGTGCCAGCAGTTTGGAAGGGGCGCCCCGGTTTTCAGCTTTCTTT.

The chain has TRBV30 and TRBJ1-3; D perhaps matches TRBD1 (6 bases). The CDR3 consists of 14 residues. Germline CDR1 and CDR2: GTSNPN and SVGIG (reference sequence). The V end was cut by 2 bases, the J end by 4 bases, with 12 bases between. The CDR3 reads CAWSLTGHGNTIYF. In DNA, the CDR3 is TGTGCCTGGAGTTTAACAGGGCACGGAAACACCATATATTTT. Complete variable domain (other parts from reference TRBV30 and TRBJ1-3): SQTIHQWPATLVQPVGSPLSLECTVEGTSNPNLYWYRQAAGRGLQLLFYSVGIGQISSEVPQNLSASRPQDRQFILSSKKLLLSDSGFYLCAWSLTGHGNTIYFGEGSWLTVV.

This clone appeared a few times. The rearrangement links TRBV18 to TRBJ2-1, with 9 bases identical to TRBD1. The CDR3 totals 14 residues. CDR1 and CDR2 (germline): KGHSH, LQKENI. V shed 3 bases and J 6 bases; nucleotides not matched to a gene: 3. The CDR3 DNA follows: TGTGCCAGCTCACCGGACAGGGGACGCAATGAGCAGTTCTTC. It codes for CASSPDRGRNEQFF.

The CDR3 here is CASTKTSVFETQYF. The CDR3 DNA follows: TGTGCCAGCACGAAGACTAGCGTATTCGAGACCCAGTACTTC. V usage is TRBV2 and J usage is TRBJ2-5; 8 bases align to TRBD2. V shed 7 bases, J shed 5 bases, and the junction held 9 bases outside the gene matches. The CDR3 spans 14 residues. Germline CDR1 reads SNHLY; CDR2 reads FYNNEI.

This chain connects TRBV14 to TRBJ2-7, with D tentatively TRBD2 (6 bases). Trimming stripped 4 bases from V and 1 base from J, with 14 bases between. The CDR3 extends over 15 amino acids. CDR1 and CDR2 (germline): SGHDN, FVKESK. Written as DNA, the CDR3 is TGTGCCAGCAGCCTGGGGACTGCGGGATCCTACGAGCAGTACTTC. This gives the protein CASSLGTAGSYEQYF.

The chain recombines TRBV7-9 with TRBJ1-4, with D uncertain. The V gene's germline CDR1 is SEHNR and CDR2 FQNEAQ (reference sequence). This CDR3 region has 13 residues. The ends were cut back, 1 base at V and 5 bases at J, with 5 bases in the middle. CDR3 nucleotides: TGTGCCAGCAGCTTAGGTCCGAATGAAAAACTGTTTTTT. Its translation: CASSLGPNEKLFF.

J is TRBJ1-5 and V is TRBV6-5; 9 positions match TRBD1. The germline V gene encodes CDR1 MNHEY and CDR2 SVGAGI. CDR3 size: 14 residues. V lost 5 bases, J lost 7 bases, and 6 bases stayed unmatched. CDR3 protein: CASSLDRGYQPQHF. The DNA of the CDR3 is TGTGCCAGCAGTCTGGACAGGGGATACCAGCCCCAGCATTTT.

The chain links TRBV9 to TRBJ1-6; D remains ambiguous. From germline, CDR1 is SGDLS and CDR2 YYNGEE. The CDR3 extends over 12 amino acids. The germline V and J ends were trimmed by 4 bases and 8 bases, with 7 bases remaining between them. The CDR3 region has the DNA TGTGCCAGCAGCTCCCGTGATTCACCCCTCCACTTT. It yields the protein CASSSRDSPLHF.

CDR3 sequence: CASSLESRGKDGYTF. The CDR3, as DNA: TGCGCCAGCAGCTTGGAAAGCAGGGGAAAAGATGGCTACACCTTC. This rearrangement joins TRBV5-1 to TRBJ1-2, with D possibly TRBD1 on 6 matching bases. Between the trimmed V and J ends, which lost 0 bases and 6 bases, there was a span of 15 bases. The CDR3 is made up of 15 amino acids. The germline V gene encodes CDR1 SGHRS and CDR2 YFSETQ.

This chain connects TRBV6-1 to TRBJ2-4, with a weak D call TRBD1 (6 bases). Germline CDR1 reads MNHNS; CDR2 reads SASEGT. V lost 3 bases, J lost 2 bases, and 14 bases lay in between. This CDR3 has 16 residues. Here the CDR3 DNA reads TGTGCCAGCAGTGATCGGATAGGGACAACCAAAAACATTCAGTACTTC. It yields the protein CASSDRIGTTKNIQYF.

This clone was seen only a few times. V usage is TRBV7-8 and J usage is TRBJ2-1; 10 nucleotides line up with TRBD2. The CDR3 has 18 residues. The germline CDR1 and CDR2 sequences are SGHVS and FQNEAQ. With 2 bases clipped from V and 9 bases from J, the junction kept 16 bases outside the gene matches. This chain's CDR3 is CASSLRASVAGGHSEQFF. The CDR3 DNA reads as TGTGCCAGCAGCTTAAGGGCCTCGGTAGCGGGGGGTCATAGTGAGCAGTTCTTC.

This clone was seen a handful of times. This sequence joins TRBV19 and TRBJ1-5; no firm D call. Per germline, CDR1 LNHDA and CDR2 SQIVND (reference sequence). The CDR3 has 15 residues. Deletions cut 3 bases from V and 2 bases from J, with 11 bases between. CDR3 bases: TGTGCCAGTAGTATCCCCGGGTTTGGCAATCAGCCCCAGCATTTT. The encoded protein is CASSIPGFGNQPQHF.

The chain couples TRBV29-1 to TRBJ2-7; D not resolved. This CDR3 has 14 residues. V gave up 0 bases and J gave up 3 bases, with 12 bases separating them. CDR1 and CDR2 (germline): SQVTM, ANQGSEA. The CDR3 nucleotides read TGCAGCGTTGAAGACAATAGGAGAAACTACGAGCAGTACTTC. Translated, it gives CSVEDNRRNYEQYF.

As to this clone: An end of the junction does not agree with germline; a read error may underlie this. CDR3 in amino acids: CVSSIYGAYYNEQFF. The CDR3 region has the DNA TGTGTCAGTAGTATCTACGGAGCGTACTACAATGAGCAGTTCTTC. V and J are TRBV19 and TRBJ2-1; no clear D. Germline loops: CDR1 LNHDA, CDR2 SQIVND (reference sequence). The CDR3 is 15 residues long.